The 23 T cell receptor beta chains below all came from one sample that was sequenced in a study of T cell repertoires in ileal Crohn's disease. Clones were read by immunoSEQ multiplex PCR, and TCRdb kept only the in-frame ones, dropping some. The table lists over 10,000 clones, about 70% of them singletons. Time point here: neoterminal ileum biopsy at postoperative endoscopy, about 6 months after surgery. Source material: ileal tissue. The receptors originated from an adult with Crohn's disease.

The rearrangement joins TRBV6-6 to TRBJ2-2; D unresolved. Trimming stripped 5 bases from V and 8 bases from J, with 9 bases between. The CDR3 is 12 amino acids. Germline V gene lookup returns CDR1 MNHNY and CDR2 SVGAGI (reference sequence). The CDR3 DNA reads as TGTGCCAGCAGTCCTCTCGTGGGGGAGCTGTTTTTT. Translated, it gives CASSPLVGELFF.

This chain connects TRBV2 to TRBJ1-2; no clear D gene. V gave up 5 bases and J gave up 0 bases, with 1 base separating them. CDR1 and CDR2 from the germline V gene are SNHLY and FYNNEI. The CDR3 is made up of 11 amino acids. The CDR3 is CASSSNYGYTF. The CDR3 DNA follows: TGTGCCAGCAGTTCTAACTATGGCTACACCTTC.

The chain joins TRBV5-1 to TRBJ1-4; D unclear. The CDR3 has 14 residues. The germline gives CDR1 SGHRS, CDR2 YFSETQ. The V end was cut by 4 bases, the J end by 5 bases, with 12 bases between. CDR3 region: CASSHAAQNEKLFF. The CDR3 DNA reads TGCGCCAGCAGCCACGCGGCGCAAAATGAAAAACTGTTTTTT.

This rearrangement joins TRBV6-1 to TRBJ2-3, with 7 bases fitting TRBD2. Trimming took 6 bases from V and 4 from J; bases not matched to a gene: 7. Per the germline V gene, CDR1 is MNHNS and CDR2 is SASEGT. The CDR3 contains 14 residues. CDR3: CASRNRLAADTQYF. Written as DNA, the CDR3 is TGTGCCAGCAGGAATAGACTAGCAGCAGATACGCAGTATTTT.

This chain links TRBV30 with TRBJ2-2; D not resolved. Trimming stripped 1 base from V and 6 bases from J, with 6 bases between. CDR1 is GTSNPN and CDR2 is SVGIG in the germline V gene (reference sequence). The CDR3 spans 12 residues. CDR3 amino acids: CAWSGRAGELFF. CDR3 coding DNA: TGTGCCTGGAGTGGGCGTGCCGGGGAGCTGTTTTTT.

The table lists this clone with a count of one. The chain joins TRBV28 to TRBJ1-4; tentative D call: TRBD1 (6 bases). CDR1 and CDR2 (germline): MDHEN, SYDVKM. The CDR3 spans 14 residues. Trimming cost V 7 bases and J 6 bases, with 15 bases left between them. The CDR3 DNA reads TGTGCCAGCATAACCGGGGGCGCTTATGAAAAACTGTTTTTT. Translated: CASITGGAYEKLFF.

The chain uses TRBV5-1 and TRBJ1-2, with D possibly TRBD1 on 5 matching bases. This CDR3 is 16 amino acids long. Looked up from germline, CDR1 is SGHRS and CDR2 is YFSETQ. V was trimmed by 2 bases and J by 3 bases, leaving 17 bases between them. In DNA form, the CDR3 reads TGCGCCAGCAGCTTTCACGACAGAGGGAGAGACTATGGCTACACCTTC. Its protein product is CASSFHDRGRDYGYTF. Together with reference TRBV5-1 and TRBJ1-2, the CDR3 gives the full variable domain: KAGVTQTPRYLIKTRGQQVTLSCSPISGHRSVSWYQQTPGQGLQFLFEYFSETQRNKGNFPGRFSGRQFSNSRSEMNVSTLELGDSALYLCASSFHDRGRDYGYTFGSGTRLTVV.

About this clone itself: Within the sample, other DNA sequences also encode this same CDR3. J is TRBJ1-1 and V is TRBV2; D uncertain. CDR1 and CDR2 (germline): SNHLY, FYNNEI. Trimming cost V 6 bases and J 3 bases, with 8 bases left between them. The CDR3 totals 12 residues. CDR3 sequence: CASRGEYTEAFF. The CDR3 DNA follows: TGTGCCAGCAGGGGAGAGTACACTGAAGCTTTCTTT.

V is TRBV19 and J is TRBJ2-1, with a tentative D call TRBD2 (5 bases). V lost 0 bases and J 4 bases, leaving 10 bases between the germline ends. This CDR3 contains 15 residues. The germline CDR1 and CDR2 sequences are LNHDA and SQIVND (reference sequence). The CDR3 coding sequence is TGTGCCAGTAGTATAGACAACAGACTATACAATGAGCAGTTCTTC. It specifies CASSIDNRLYNEQFF.

Judged by abundance, this clone is medium-sized. Here the CDR3 reads CASSYPQGAGYGYTF. CDR3 in DNA: TGTGCCAGCAGTTACCCACAGGGGGCCGGCTATGGCTACACCTTC. J is TRBJ1-2 and V is TRBV28; TRBD1 matches 9 bases. The germline V gene has CDR1 MDHEN and CDR2 SYDVKM. V lost 4 bases and J lost 4; bases outside the gene matches: 7. The CDR3 sequence is 15 residues long.

This chain links TRBV19 with TRBJ2-5; 8 bases match TRBD2. Trimming removed 6 bases from V and 4 bases from J; junction bases left unmatched: 7. Germline V gives CDR1 LNHDA, CDR2 SQIVND (reference sequence). CDR3 size: 14 residues. DNA of the CDR3: TGTGCCAGTAGAGTGACCGGGGGGGCAGAGACCCAGTACTTC. Amino acids: CASRVTGGAETQYF.

V usage is TRBV6-1 and J usage is TRBJ2-1, with 9 bases that match TRBD1. The CDR3 consists of 17 residues. The germline gives CDR1 MNHNS, CDR2 SASEGT. Trimming removed 2 bases from V and 0 bases from J; junction bases left unmatched: 5. CDR3 DNA sequence: TGTGCCAGCAGTGAAATTGGGACAGGGATCTCCTACAATGAGCAGTTCTTC. This sequence encodes CASSEIGTGISYNEQFF.

By sample share, this clone is medium-sized. V and J are TRBV15 and TRBJ1-2; 7 bases are shared with TRBD1. J gave up 5 bases and V 5 bases, and 2 bases lay outside the gene matches. This CDR3 has 12 residues. Germline assignment: CDR1 LNHNV and CDR2 YYDKDF (reference sequence). CDR3 region: CATSQGEYGYTF. The CDR3 DNA sequence: TGTGCCACCAGCCAGGGGGAATATGGCTACACCTTC. The whole variable domain, remainder taken from reference TRBV15 and TRBJ1-2, is DAMVIQNPRYQVTQFGKPVTLSCSQTLNHNVMYWYQQKSSQAPKLLFHYYDKDFNNEADTPDNFQSRRPNTSFCFLDIRSPGLGDTAMYLCATSQGEYGYTFGSGTRLTVV.

The chain joins TRBV5-1 to TRBJ1-1, with 8 bases fitting TRBD1. The CDR3 totals 14 residues. V was pared by 2 bases and J by 3 bases, with 3 bases of the junction left unmatched. Germline-derived CDR1 and CDR2 are SGHRS and YFSETQ. CDR3 protein: CASSFTGGDTEAFF. The CDR3 bases are TGCGCCAGCAGCTTCACAGGGGGGGACACTGAAGCTTTCTTT.

The V call is TRBV18, the J call TRBJ1-1, with 8 positions matching TRBD1. V was pared by 5 bases and J by 4 bases, with 6 bases of the junction left unmatched. The CDR3 covers 14 residues. Germline V CDR1 and CDR2: KGHSH, LQKENI. The CDR3 nucleotides are TGTGCCAGCTCAAAGACAGGGGTCGGCACTGAAGCTTTCTTT. Its protein is CASSKTGVGTEAFF.

This clone has more than one count but fewer than ten. This CDR3 is CSPIRFDNEQFF. CDR3 DNA: TGCAGCCCCATTCGGTTTGACAATGAGCAGTTCTTC. The chain links TRBV29-1 to TRBJ2-1, with D unclear. The V end was cut by 8 bases, the J end by 5 bases, with 13 bases between. Looked up from germline, CDR1 is SQVTM and CDR2 is ANQGSEA. The CDR3 extends over 12 amino acids.

The V and J genes are TRBV7-9 and TRBJ2-3; 11 positions match TRBD2. The CDR3 is made up of 15 amino acids. The germline V gene encodes CDR1 SEHNR and CDR2 FQNEAQ (reference sequence). The trim removed 6 bases at V and 1 base at J, leaving 3 bases unmatched. Here the CDR3 DNA reads TGTGCCAGCAGACCGACTAGCGGGGGCACAGATACGCAGTATTTT. This sequence encodes CASRPTSGGTDTQYF.

This rearrangement joins TRBV6-1 to TRBJ2-3; D ambiguous. The CDR3 totals 15 residues. CDR1 is MNHNS, CDR2 SASEGT, per germline. V lost 7 bases to trimming and J lost 0 bases, with 14 bases between them. CDR3 sequence reads: CASTASGASTDTQYF. The CDR3 DNA follows: TGTGCCAGCACCGCTTCTGGAGCTAGCACAGATACGCAGTATTTT.

The rearrangement uses TRBV30 and TRBJ2-6, with D unresolved. Trimming left V 5 bases short and J 1 base short, with 12 bases between. CDR3 length: 15 amino acids. CDR1 is GTSNPN and CDR2 is SVGIG in the germline V gene (reference sequence). The CDR3 is CAWSDLQSGANVLTF. In nucleotides, the CDR3 is TGTGCCTGGTCGGACCTTCAATCTGGGGCCAACGTCCTGACTTTC.

This clone occurred once. This CDR3 is also generated by other DNA sequences in the sample. V gene TRBV10-3 combines with J gene TRBJ2-2; maybe TRBD1 (6 bases). The CDR3 sequence is 15 residues long. The V gene's germline CDR1 is ENHRY and CDR2 SYGVKD. V was cut by 2 bases and J by 1 base, with 8 bases left in between. CDR3 amino acids: CAISERQVNTGELFF. CDR3 sequence (DNA): TGTGCCATCAGTGAGAGACAGGTGAACACCGGGGAGCTGTTTTTT.

The sample holds one count of this clone. The gene calls are TRBV18 and TRBJ1-4; 8 bases line up with TRBD1. Trimming cost V 7 bases and J 8 bases; bases outside gene matches: 6. There are 13 residues in the CDR3. Germline loops: CDR1 KGHSH, CDR2 LQKENI. CDR3 nucleotides: TGTGCCAGCTACCAGGGGGCCGGAGAAAAACTGTTTTTT. This encodes CASYQGAGEKLFF.

CDR3 region: CASSQEVGQGRNEAFF. CDR3 DNA: TGCGCCAGCAGCCAAGAAGTGGGACAGGGGCGAAATGAAGCTTTCTTT. The chain is built from TRBV4-1 and TRBJ1-1, with 10 bases aligning to TRBD1. Germline CDR1 reads MGHRA; CDR2 reads YSYEKL. The CDR3 contains 16 residues. V lost 0 bases, J lost 7 bases, and 8 bases stayed unmatched.

The chain carries TRBV27 and TRBJ2-3; a weak D match, TRBD2 (6 bases). The CDR3 length is 19 residues. Germline lookup yields CDR1 MNHEY and CDR2 SMNVEV (reference sequence). V was clipped by 0 bases and J by 1 base, with 20 bases between them. The CDR3 DNA is TGTGCCAGCAGTTTATCGAGGCTAGCGAGGGCCAAACGCACAGATACGCAGTATTTT. Its translation: CASSLSRLARAKRTDTQYF.